The T cell receptor (beta chain) described here comes from a study of OX40 agonist ivuxolimab in advanced cancers. Overall study context: While on treatment, patients had intravenous ivuxolimab at 0.01 to 10 mg/kg every 2 weeks. Dose-escalation cases comprised hepatocellular carcinoma, melanoma, renal cell or head and neck cancer. Broader study findings: Blood T cells, both CD4+ and CD8+, expanded clonally by week 6 at 0.1 to 3.0 mg/kg.

Concerning this clone: Its antigen is not identified.

Sequencing used immunoSEQ multiplex PCR; TCRdb keeps in-frame clones, though not all of them. This table holds tens of thousands of clones, more than 85% found once. V dropped 0 bases and J dropped 6; count of bases not matched to a gene: 6. CDR1 SGHRS and CDR2 YFSETQ come from the germline V gene. The CDR3 contains 14 residues. The sequence was collected from an adult with an advanced solid tumor such as melanoma, head and neck, liver or kidney cancer. This chain joins TRBV5-1 and TRBJ2-7, with 7 bases lining up with TRBD1. The sequencing here drew on CD4+ or CD8+ T cells sorted from blood, taken in a trial of the OX40 agonist ivuxolimab. CDR3 in amino acids: CASSLGNRGGEQYF. In nucleotides, the CDR3 is TGCGCCAGCAGCTTGGGGAACAGGGGTGGCGAGCAGTACTTC.